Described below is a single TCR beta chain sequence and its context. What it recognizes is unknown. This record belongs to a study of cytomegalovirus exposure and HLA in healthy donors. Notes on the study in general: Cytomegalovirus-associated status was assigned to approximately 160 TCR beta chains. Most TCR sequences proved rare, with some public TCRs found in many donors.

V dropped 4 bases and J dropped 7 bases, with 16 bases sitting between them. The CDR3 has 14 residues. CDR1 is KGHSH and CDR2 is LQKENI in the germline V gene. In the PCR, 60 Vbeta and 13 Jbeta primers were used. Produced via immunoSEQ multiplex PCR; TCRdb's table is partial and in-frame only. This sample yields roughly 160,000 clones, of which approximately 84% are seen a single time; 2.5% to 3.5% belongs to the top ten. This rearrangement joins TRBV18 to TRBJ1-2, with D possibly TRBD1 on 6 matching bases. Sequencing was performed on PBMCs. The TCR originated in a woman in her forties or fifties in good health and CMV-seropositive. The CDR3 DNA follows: TGTGCCAGCTCACTTCGGACAGCCCCGGGTGGCTACACCTTC. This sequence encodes CASSLRTAPGGYTF. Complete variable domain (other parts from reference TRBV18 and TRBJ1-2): NAGVMQNPRHLVRRRGQEARLRCSPMKGHSHVYWYRQLPEEGLKFMVYLQKENIIDESGMPKERFSAEFPKEGPSILRIQQVVRGDSAAYFCASSLRTAPGGYTFGSGTRLTVV.